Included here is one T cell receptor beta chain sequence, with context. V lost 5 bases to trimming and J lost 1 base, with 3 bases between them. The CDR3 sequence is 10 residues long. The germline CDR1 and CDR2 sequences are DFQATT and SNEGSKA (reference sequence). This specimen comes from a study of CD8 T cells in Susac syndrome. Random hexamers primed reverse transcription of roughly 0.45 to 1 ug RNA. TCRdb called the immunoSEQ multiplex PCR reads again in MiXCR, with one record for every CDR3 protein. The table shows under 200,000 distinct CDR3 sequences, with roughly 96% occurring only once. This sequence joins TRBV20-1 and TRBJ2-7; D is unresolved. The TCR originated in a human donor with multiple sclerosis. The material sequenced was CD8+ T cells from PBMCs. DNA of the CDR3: TGCAGTGCTGGGTCCTACGAGCAGTACTTC. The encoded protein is CSAGSYEQYF.